This T cell receptor beta chain was captured by sequencing in a study of shared clonotypes between healthy human individuals. V lost 0 bases and J lost 3; bases outside the gene matches: 2. This CDR3 comprises 15 residues. The V gene's germline CDR1 is MGHRA and CDR2 YSYEKL. In its sample, this clone was seen many times. Other DNA sequences in this sample translate to the same CDR3. The protocol was immunoSEQ multiplex PCR, while the TCRdb copy is restricted to in-frame clones and leaves out a portion. The sample yields around 530,000 clones, around 77% seen once. Donors were Caucasian adults residing in Nashville, Tennessee, USA.

The receptor was isolated from a woman aged 35 to 49 in good health. Some clones in this sample may be carry-over from other donors' samples. This rearrangement joins TRBV4-1 to TRBJ2-3; 8 positions match TRBD2. The sequenced sample consisted of PBMCs. This CDR3 is CASSQEASGTDTQYF. CDR3 DNA: TGCGCCAGCAGCCAAGAGGCTAGCGGGACAGATACGCAGTATTTT.